This T cell receptor (beta chain) was obtained from a study of tumor-infiltrating lymphocytes in primary liver carcinoma. From unsorted bulk tissue weighing about 20-33 mg, DNA and RNA were co-extracted. Enrolled patients were chronically infected with HBV and treatment-naive. This clonotype was found once. The germline gene is not matched at one end of the junction; a read error may be the cause. Germline CDR1 and CDR2: SGHAT and FQNNGV. This CDR3 region has 16 residues. A constant-region primer primed TCR beta cDNA synthesis from about 490 ng of total RNA. A slightly modified ARM-PCR protocol with three nested multiplex PCR rounds produced these TCR beta libraries. Running 10 cycles apiece, the first two PCR rounds relied on TRBV1-TRBV30 forward primers together with a C-beta reverse primer. TCRdb recomputed calls from the multiplex PCR reads with MiXCR, one row per CDR3 protein. The table records about 96,000 distinct CDR3 sequences, just under 70% of them present only once.

The sequence derives from a middle-aged man with primary liver carcinoma and hepatitis B virus infection. The chain is built from TRBV11-2 and TRBJ2-1; TRBD2 matches 7 bases. The sequenced sample was tumor-adjacent normal liver tissue. CDR3 residues: CASSLSAGGGVHEQLF. The DNA of the CDR3 is TGTGCCAGCAGCTTATCGGCTGGGGGGGGTGTCCATGAGCAGCTCTTC.